These 21 T cell receptor beta chains share one sample of origin, sequenced in a study of blood T cell repertoires in COVID-19. The data were produced by immunoSEQ multiplex PCR, yet TCRdb's version contains in-frame clones alone and is incomplete. The sample lists about 120,000 clones, around 82% seen once, with about a sixth in the top ten. Sequencing was carried out using peripheral blood. The source of these receptors is a man aged 25-45 years with COVID-19, enrolled during active disease.

The V gene is TRBV5-4, the J gene TRBJ1-2, with D unclear. The germline CDR1 and CDR2 sequences are SGHNT and YYREEE (reference sequence). The CDR3 is made up of 13 amino acids. Trimming left V 0 bases short and J 4 bases short, with 7 bases between. The DNA for the CDR3 is TGTGCCAGCAGCTTGGATCGAGTCTATGGCTACACCTTC. Its translation: CASSLDRVYGYTF.

This chain joins TRBV5-1 and TRBJ2-5; a possible D gene is TRBD2 (6 bases). V was clipped by 0 bases and J by 5 bases, with 11 bases between them. The CDR3 is 14 residues long. Germline values: CDR1 SGHRS, CDR2 YFSETQ. The CDR3 region has the DNA TGCGCCAGCAGCTTGGATGGAGGGTCCGAGACCCAGTACTTC. Translation gives CASSLDGGSETQYF.

The rearrangement uses TRBV7-9 and TRBJ2-5, with no clear D. Looked up from germline, CDR1 is SEHNR and CDR2 is FQNEAQ (reference sequence). The ends were cut back, 1 base at V and 5 bases at J, with 8 bases in the middle. The CDR3 loop spans 13 amino acids. DNA for the CDR3: TGTGCCAGCAGCTTAGACCTAGTGGAGACCCAGTACTTC. It is translated as CASSLDLVETQYF.

The chain combines TRBV11-2 with TRBJ2-7, with 9 nucleotides matching TRBD2. Germline CDR1 SGHAT, CDR2 FQNNGV. This CDR3 spans 13 amino acids. V was clipped by 5 bases and J by 3 bases; unmatched bases: 2. The CDR3 loop reads CASSTTSGYEQYF. The CDR3, as DNA: TGTGCCAGCAGCACGACTAGCGGCTACGAGCAGTACTTC. Using reference TRBV11-2 and TRBJ2-7 for the parts outside the CDR3, the full variable domain is EAGVAQSPRYKIIEKRQSVAFWCNPISGHATLYWYQQILGQGPKLLIQFQNNGVVDDSQLPKDRFSAERLKGVDSTLKIQPAKLEDSAVYLCASSTTSGYEQYFGPGTRLTVT.

V gene TRBV28 combines with J gene TRBJ1-2, with D possibly TRBD1 on 6 matching bases. Germline-derived CDR1 and CDR2 are MDHEN and SYDVKM. Trimming took 7 bases from V and 4 from J, leaving 16 bases between them. The CDR3 consists of 14 residues. CDR3 region: CASKGGAEGYGYTF. The CDR3, as DNA: TGTGCCAGCAAGGGGGGGGCTGAAGGCTATGGCTACACCTTC.

Worth noting for this clone: The limits of the CDR3 on the DNA are not certain, so only TCRdb's listed CDR3 is given. The chain couples TRBV7-2 to TRBJ2-7; the table's TRBD1 call for D was not verified on the DNA. Germline values: CDR1 SGHTA, CDR2 FQGNSA. The CDR3 region is 12 residues in length, termini included. The CDR3 loop reads CASSLVGTGTDF.

This sequence joins TRBV6-5 and TRBJ1-2; TRBD1 might be the D (6 bases). Germline V gene sequence: CDR1 MNHEY, CDR2 SVGAGI. There are 15 residues in the CDR3. V lost 6 bases and J 0 bases, leaving 14 bases between the germline ends. CDR3: CASRKIQGTNYGYTF. CDR3 in DNA: TGTGCCAGCAGGAAAATACAGGGTACTAACTATGGCTACACCTTC.

This sequence joins TRBV12-3 or TRBV12-4 and TRBJ1-2; D unclear. With 3 bases removed from V and 4 bases from J, the gap between germline ends came to 9 bases. The length of the CDR3 is 13 residues. CDR3 DNA sequence: TGTGCCAGCAGTTTTGGTACTACCTATGGCTACACCTTC. Translated: CASSFGTTYGYTF.

The chain carries TRBV4-2 and TRBJ2-3, with D unclear. The CDR3 length is 13 residues. Germline assignment: CDR1 LGHNA and CDR2 YNFKEQ. The V and J ends lost 0 bases and 5 bases respectively, with 6 bases between them. Written as DNA, the CDR3 is TGTGCCAGCAGCCAAGACAGGCGAGATACGCAGTATTTT. Protein product: CASSQDRRDTQYF.

This sequence joins TRBV6-5 and TRBJ1-2, with no clear D. V was pared by 6 bases and J by 4 bases, with 15 bases between. Per the germline V gene, CDR1 is MNHEY and CDR2 is SVGAGI. The length of the CDR3 is 14 residues. In DNA form, the CDR3 reads TGTGCCAGCAGCCGGTTAGAGGAAGGCTATGGCTACACCTTC. This codes for CASSRLEEGYGYTF.

This clone came up once. This rearrangement joins TRBV28 to TRBJ2-7, with a weak D call TRBD1 (6 bases). CDR3 length: 14 amino acids. The V gene lost 7 bases and the J gene lost 1 base, with 14 bases spanning the gap. Germline CDR1 is MDHEN and CDR2 is SYDVKM. The CDR3 nucleotides read TGTGCCAGCAAGGACAGCCCTTATTCCTACGAGCAGTACTTC. Translating it yields CASKDSPYSYEQYF.

V gene TRBV6-2 or TRBV6-3 combines with J gene TRBJ2-5; D is unclear. The CDR3 covers 12 residues. With 2 bases removed from V and 7 bases from J, the gap between germline ends came to 8 bases. Germline V gene data show CDR1 as MNHEY and CDR2 as SVGEGT. DNA of the CDR3: TGTGCCAGCAGTTACCACCCGGGGACCCAGTACTTC. The encoded protein is CASSYHPGTQYF.

The chain recombines TRBV6-5 with TRBJ1-2; D is uncertain. The CDR3 totals 11 residues. V was cut by 6 bases and J by 1 base, with 3 bases left in between. CDR1 is MNHEY and CDR2 is SVGAGI in the germline V gene. The CDR3 loop reads CASSYNYGYTF. DNA for the CDR3: TGTGCCAGCAGCTATAACTATGGCTACACCTTC.

Only a few counts were recorded for this clone. The rearrangement links TRBV5-1 to TRBJ1-1; perhaps TRBD1 as D (6 bases). V shed 0 bases and J shed 7 bases, with 19 bases lying between them. Germline CDR1 SGHRS, CDR2 YFSETQ. CDR3 length equals 16 residues. This CDR3 is CASSLAVSRDTFEAFF. The CDR3 DNA is TGCGCCAGCAGCTTGGCCGTAAGCCGGGACACCTTTGAAGCTTTCTTT.

V gene TRBV4-2 combines with J gene TRBJ2-2; D remains ambiguous. CDR3 length: 15 residues. Trimming stripped 1 base from V and 6 bases from J, with 12 bases between. CDR1 and CDR2 from the germline V gene are LGHNA and YNFKEQ. CDR3 nucleotides: TGTGCCAGCAGCCAAGGACTCTCACCGGCCGGGGAGCTGTTTTTT. Translated: CASSQGLSPAGELFF.

This chain uses TRBV7-2 with TRBJ2-7; 11 bases fit TRBD2. CDR3 length: 15 amino acids. The junction had 4 bases not matched to a gene; V was cut back by 1 base and J by 5 bases. CDR1 SGHTA and CDR2 FQGNSA come from the germline V gene. In nucleotides, the CDR3 is TGTGCCAGCAGCTTAGTTGTAGCGGGAGGGGACGAGCAGTACTTC. Translated, it gives CASSLVVAGGDEQYF.

This rearrangement joins TRBV6-2 or TRBV6-3 to TRBJ1-1, with D possibly matching TRBD1 (5 bases). Between the trimmed V and J ends, which lost 0 bases and 2 bases, there was a span of 16 bases. The CDR3 sequence is 17 residues long. CDR1 and CDR2 from the germline V gene are MNHEY and SVGEGT. DNA for the CDR3: TGTGCCAGCAGTTACTCGATGGAGACAGACAAAAACACTGAAGCTTTCTTT. Residues: CASSYSMETDKNTEAFF.

Comment on this clone: This CDR3 fails to terminate in the conserved phenylalanine or tryptophan, so it likely reflects a read error. It is unclear where the CDR3 begins or ends on the DNA, so no DNA is shown, and the CDR3 is as TCRdb lists it. V and J are TRBV11-2 and TRBJ2-3; TRBD1 is the table's D call and was not checked against the DNA. The CDR3 is made up of 15 amino acids, end residues included. Germline CDR1 is SGHAT and CDR2 is FQNNGV. The CDR3 here is CASSSEGWRQGDSQV.

A single count supports this clone. The chain links TRBV7-2 to TRBJ2-5; 7 bases align to TRBD2. CDR1 SGHTA and CDR2 FQGNSA come from the germline V gene. The ends lost 1 base at V and 5 bases at J; junction bases unmatched: 1. The CDR3 contains 13 residues. CDR3 in DNA: TGTGCCAGCAGCTTAGTGCGGGGGGAGACCCAGTACTTC. Translated, it gives CASSLVRGETQYF.

J is TRBJ2-2 and V is TRBV7-9; 7 positions agree with TRBD1. The V gene end was trimmed by 11 bases and the J gene end by 6 bases; junction bases not matched to a gene: 12. This CDR3 is 14 amino acids long. Germline V gene data show CDR1 as SEHNR and CDR2 as FQNEAQ (reference sequence). The CDR3 bases are TGTGCCCTCCCCAGAGGGGGCTGGCCCGGGGAGCTGTTTTTT. Encoded protein: CALPRGGWPGELFF.

This clone was counted only a few times. The chain couples TRBV28 to TRBJ1-4; 8 bases fit TRBD1. Germline V gene sequence: CDR1 MDHEN, CDR2 SYDVKM. V shed 9 bases and J 8 bases; nucleotides not matched to a gene: 11. This CDR3 spans 14 amino acids. CDR3 coding DNA: TGTGCCAGTAACACAGGGGGTGGAGAGGAAAAACTGTTTTTT. Amino acid sequence: CASNTGGGEEKLFF.